Following are 26 T cell receptor beta chains from one sample sequenced in a study of blood T cell repertoires in COVID-19. The data were produced by immunoSEQ multiplex PCR, yet TCRdb's version contains in-frame clones alone and is incomplete. The sample has 100,000 to 120,000 clones; about 85% are singletons. Specimen: peripheral blood. The receptors shown here come from a human donor in a cohort sampled during active COVID-19.

The chain employs TRBV3-1 (or the pseudogene TRBV3-2) and TRBJ2-2; tentatively, D is TRBD2 (6 bases). CDR3 size: 14 residues. V lost 10 bases and J 0 bases, leaving 12 bases between the germline ends. CDR1 and CDR2 from the germline V gene are LGHDT and YNNKEL (reference sequence). The chain's CDR3 is CATRRLANTGELFF. The CDR3 DNA is TGTGCCACCAGACGACTAGCGAACACCGGGGAGCTGTTTTTT.

Only a few counts were recorded for this clone. This chain uses TRBV7-9 with TRBJ2-7, with D unresolved. CDR3 length equals 12 residues. V gave up 2 bases and J gave up 4 bases, with 6 bases separating them. The germline CDR1 and CDR2 sequences are SEHNR and FQNEAQ (reference sequence). CDR3 coding DNA: TGTGCCAGCAGCTTAAGAGCGTACGAGCAGTACTTC. It encodes CASSLRAYEQYF.

The rearrangement joins TRBV2 to TRBJ1-4, with 9 nucleotides matching TRBD1. The CDR3 extends over 13 amino acids. From germline, CDR1 is SNHLY and CDR2 FYNNEI. With 7 bases clipped from V and 7 bases from J, the junction kept 4 bases outside the gene matches. CDR3 in amino acids: CASTGQGAEKLFF. The CDR3 DNA follows: TGTGCCAGCACGGGACAGGGTGCTGAAAAACTGTTTTTT.

Only a few counts were recorded for this clone. V gene TRBV2 combines with J gene TRBJ1-5; the D gene is possibly TRBD1 (5 bases). CDR1 and CDR2 from the germline V gene are SNHLY and FYNNEI. The V gene lost 6 bases and the J gene lost 1 base, with 10 bases spanning the gap. This CDR3 spans 14 amino acids. CDR3 DNA: TGTGCCAGCAGGGCAGGGTTGAGCAATCAGCCCCAGCATTTT. Encoded protein: CASRAGLSNQPQHF.

The chain uses TRBV13 and TRBJ2-2, with TRBD1 as a possible D gene (6 bases). The CDR3 has 15 residues. V was trimmed by 3 bases and J by 2 bases, leaving 10 bases between them. Germline V gene data show CDR1 as PRHDT and CDR2 as FYEKMQ (reference sequence). CDR3 protein: CASSFRDTNTGELFF. The CDR3 region has the DNA TGTGCCAGCAGCTTCCGGGACACTAACACCGGGGAGCTGTTTTTT.

The V call is TRBV5-1, the J call TRBJ2-1; 12 bases are shared with TRBD2. CDR1 and CDR2 from the germline V gene are SGHRS and YFSETQ. There are 16 residues in the CDR3. Trimming took 3 bases from V and 3 from J; bases not matched to a gene: 4. The CDR3 sequence is CASSSTSGGGYNEQFF. The CDR3 DNA is TGCGCCAGCAGCTCGACTAGCGGGGGAGGCTACAATGAGCAGTTCTTC.

This chain joins TRBV25-1 and TRBJ1-3; weak D call: TRBD1 (6 bases). From germline, CDR1 is MGHDK and CDR2 SYGVNS. V lost 2 bases, J lost 0 bases, and 11 bases lay in between. The CDR3 covers 16 residues. The CDR3 bases are TGTGCCAGCAGTGAAGCTACAGGGAGCTCTGGAAACACCATATATTTT. Protein product: CASSEATGSSGNTIYF.

The chain joins TRBV5-1 to TRBJ2-1, with D possibly being TRBD2 (5 bases). From germline, CDR1 is SGHRS and CDR2 YFSETQ. Trimming stripped 4 bases from V and 4 bases from J, with 12 bases between. The CDR3 is 14 residues long. CDR3 in DNA: TGCGCCAGCAGCATGGACGGGGAATACAATGAGCAGTTCTTC. Translation gives CASSMDGEYNEQFF.

The rearrangement joins TRBV3-1 (or the pseudogene TRBV3-2) to TRBJ1-1; tentatively, D is TRBD1 (5 bases). CDR1 LGHDT and CDR2 YNNKEL come from the germline V gene (reference sequence). The CDR3 covers 15 residues. Trimming stripped 4 bases from V and 1 base from J, with 13 bases between. The CDR3 protein is CASSPFQGTNTEAFF. The CDR3 DNA sequence: TGTGCCAGCAGCCCCTTCCAGGGTACGAACACTGAAGCTTTCTTT.

The chain is built from TRBV2 and TRBJ2-1; 9 nucleotides align to TRBD1. Looked up from germline, CDR1 is SNHLY and CDR2 is FYNNEI. V was clipped by 8 bases and J by 5 bases; unmatched bases: 16. CDR3 size: 17 residues. This CDR3 reads CASSATRDRVIHNEQFF. The CDR3 nucleotides read TGTGCCAGCTCTGCTACCCGGGACAGGGTTATTCACAATGAGCAGTTCTTC.

This sequence joins TRBV29-1 and TRBJ1-5; 7 nucleotides line up with TRBD1. Trimming took 5 bases from V and 4 from J; bases not matched to a gene: 8. Germline CDR1 reads SQVTM; CDR2 reads ANQGSEA. The CDR3 extends over 14 amino acids. DNA of the CDR3: TGCAGCGTTCTTACAGGGGATAGAAATCAGCCCCAGCATTTT. Protein: CSVLTGDRNQPQHF.

This sequence joins TRBV11-2 and TRBJ2-7; 7 nucleotides line up with TRBD2. Unmatched junction bases numbered 11, after V lost 4 bases and J lost 5 bases. CDR3 length equals 15 residues. Germline lookup yields CDR1 SGHAT and CDR2 FQNNGV. The CDR3 DNA reads TGTGCCAGCAGCTCCCACCTCGGGGGGTTCAACGAGCAGTACTTC. The encoded protein is CASSSHLGGFNEQYF.

V usage is TRBV28 and J usage is TRBJ2-7; 9 bases line up with TRBD1. With V trimmed by 7 bases and J by 3 bases, 10 bases remained unmatched. Per the germline V gene, CDR1 is MDHEN and CDR2 is SYDVKM. The CDR3 runs to 15 residues. The DNA for the CDR3 is TGTGCCAGCACATCGTTGGGACAGGGATACTACGAGCAGTACTTC. It yields the protein CASTSLGQGYYEQYF.

This rearrangement joins TRBV28 to TRBJ2-4; D uncertain. This CDR3 has 17 residues. V was clipped by 2 bases and J by 1 base, with 15 bases between them. Germline V lookup: CDR1 MDHEN, CDR2 SYDVKM. The DNA of the CDR3 is TGTGCCAGCAGTTTAACGGTCGGAGATGGGGCCAAAAACATTCAGTACTTC. Protein: CASSLTVGDGAKNIQYF.

The chain joins TRBV5-1 to TRBJ1-1, with unresolved D. The CDR3 contains 13 residues. V was trimmed by 2 bases and J by 3 bases, leaving 8 bases between them. The germline CDR1 and CDR2 sequences are SGHRS and YFSETQ. The CDR3 coding sequence is TGCGCCAGCAGCTTCCAGGTCGACACTGAAGCTTTCTTT. This encodes CASSFQVDTEAFF.

V gene TRBV19 combines with J gene TRBJ2-3; 11 bases line up with TRBD2. There are 15 residues in the CDR3. Germline CDR1 is LNHDA and CDR2 is SQIVND (reference sequence). With 1 base clipped from V and 5 bases from J, the junction kept 2 bases outside the gene matches. CDR3 amino acids: CASSIGLAGGDTQYF. As DNA, the CDR3 is TGTGCCAGTAGTATAGGGCTAGCGGGAGGAGATACGCAGTATTTT. The full variable domain, completed using reference TRBV19 and TRBJ2-3, is DGGITQSPKYLFRKEGQNVTLSCEQNLNHDAMYWYRQDPGQGLRLIYYSQIVNDFQKGDIAEGYSVSREKKESFPLTVTSAQKNPTAFYLCASSIGLAGGDTQYFGPGTRLTVL.

The V and J genes are TRBV24-1 and TRBJ2-5; 13 nucleotides match TRBD2. The CDR3 is made up of 15 amino acids. V shed 9 bases and J 2 bases; nucleotides not matched to a gene: 5. Germline V CDR1 and CDR2: KGHDR, SFDVKD. The CDR3 nucleotides are TGTGCCACCCAGGGGACTAGCGGGATACAAGAGACCCAGTACTTC. Its translation: CATQGTSGIQETQYF.

The chain recombines TRBV30 with TRBJ2-3; 10 bases match TRBD2. The CDR3 is made up of 15 amino acids. Trimming at V came to 3 bases and at J to 1 base, leaving 4 bases not matched to a gene. Germline CDR1 GTSNPN, CDR2 SVGIG (reference sequence). The CDR3 region is CAWSVGTSGTDTQYF. In DNA form, the CDR3 reads TGTGCCTGGAGCGTGGGGACTAGCGGCACAGATACGCAGTATTTT.

V and J are TRBV29-1 and TRBJ1-2, with a tentative D call TRBD1 (5 bases). CDR3 length: 13 amino acids. Germline V gene lookup returns CDR1 SQVTM and CDR2 ANQGSEA. Deletions cut 3 bases from V and 8 bases from J, with 16 bases between. CDR3 amino acids: CSVERGTPGGYTF. Here the CDR3 DNA reads TGCAGCGTTGAGCGGGGGACCCCGGGAGGCTACACCTTC.

This rearrangement joins TRBV20-1 to TRBJ2-1; no definite D call. V lost 4 bases to trimming and J lost 5 bases, with 3 bases between them. Germline loops: CDR1 DFQATT, CDR2 SNEGSKA (reference sequence). This CDR3 spans 10 amino acids. In DNA, the CDR3 is TGCAGTGCTACAGACAATGAGCAGTTCTTC. It translates to CSATDNEQFF.

V gene TRBV18 combines with J gene TRBJ1-1; a weak D match, TRBD1 (5 bases). This CDR3 is 13 amino acids long. With 8 bases removed from V and 1 base from J, the gap between germline ends came to 11 bases. Germline CDR1 and CDR2: KGHSH and LQKENI. CDR3 bases: TGTGCCAGCCGTTCACAGGAGAACACTGAAGCTTTCTTT. It yields the protein CASRSQENTEAFF.

The chain joins TRBV6-5 to TRBJ2-1, with 12 bases that match TRBD2. CDR1 is MNHEY, CDR2 SVGAGI, per germline. V was clipped by 6 bases and J by 9 bases; unmatched bases: 9. The CDR3 extends over 15 amino acids. DNA for the CDR3: TGTGCCAGCAGGCTGACTAGCGGGAGATGGAGTGAGCAGTTCTTC. Translated, it gives CASRLTSGRWSEQFF.

As to this clone: This specimen includes other DNA sequences encoding the same CDR3. CDR3 protein: CASSLISTEAFF. DNA for the CDR3: TGTGCCAGCAGCTTAATCAGCACTGAAGCTTTCTTT. The chain links TRBV13 to TRBJ1-1; D call uncertain. The CDR3 sequence is 12 residues long. Germline V lookup: CDR1 PRHDT, CDR2 FYEKMQ (reference sequence). Deletions cut 2 bases from V and 4 bases from J, with 5 bases between.

The V gene is TRBV6-5, the J gene TRBJ1-3, with TRBD1 matching over 7 bases. The CDR3 sequence is 15 residues long. Trimming removed 6 bases from V and 4 bases from J; junction bases left unmatched: 9. Germline CDR1 is MNHEY and CDR2 is SVGAGI. The CDR3 bases are TGTGCCAGCAGAGACCCGGACAGGAGAGGAAACACCATATATTTT. Translating it yields CASRDPDRRGNTIYF.

This clone was counted once. The rearrangement joins TRBV23-1 to TRBJ2-1, with 12 bases that match TRBD2. TRBV23-1 is designated an ORF whose function remains uncertain. The CDR3 has 22 residues. After removal of 3 bases from V and 0 bases from J, the junction contained 18 bases not matched to a gene. DNA of the CDR3: TGCGCCAGCAGTCAGTCTGCCCTGCGACTAGCGGGGGCTCTTAGCTCCTACAATGAGCAGTTCTTC. Encoded protein: CASSQSALRLAGALSSYNEQFF.

V usage is TRBV5-1 and J usage is TRBJ2-1; the D gene is possibly TRBD1 (5 bases). Germline CDR1 is SGHRS and CDR2 is YFSETQ. The CDR3 has 15 amino acids. V was clipped by 4 bases and J by 7 bases, with 18 bases between them. CDR3 sequence: CASSQSRVFGNEQFF. The DNA for the CDR3 is TGCGCCAGCAGCCAATCCAGGGTGTTCGGGAATGAGCAGTTCTTC.